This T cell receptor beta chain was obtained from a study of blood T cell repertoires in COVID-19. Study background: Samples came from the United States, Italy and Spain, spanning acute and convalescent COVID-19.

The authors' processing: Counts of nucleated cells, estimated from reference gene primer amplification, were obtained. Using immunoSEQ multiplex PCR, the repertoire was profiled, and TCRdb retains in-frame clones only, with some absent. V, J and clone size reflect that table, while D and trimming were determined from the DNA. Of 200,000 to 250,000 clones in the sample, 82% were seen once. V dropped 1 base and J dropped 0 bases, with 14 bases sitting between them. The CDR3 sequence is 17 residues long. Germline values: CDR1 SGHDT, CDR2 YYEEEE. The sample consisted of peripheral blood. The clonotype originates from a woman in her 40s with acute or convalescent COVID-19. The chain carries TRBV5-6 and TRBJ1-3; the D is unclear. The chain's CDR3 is CASSLWQLLVSGNTIYF. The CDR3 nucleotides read TGTGCCAGCAGCTTGTGGCAGCTACTAGTCTCTGGAAACACCATATATTTT.